What follows are 25 T cell receptor beta chains derived from one specimen sequenced in a study of blood T cell repertoires in COVID-19. The protocol was immunoSEQ multiplex PCR, while the TCRdb copy is restricted to in-frame clones and leaves out a portion. The sample lists roughly 250,000 clones; about 90% were seen once. Sample: PBMCs or T cells enriched from blood (not recorded which). The source is a woman in her thirties or forties with acute COVID-19.

This clone has just one count. The chain joins TRBV16 to TRBJ2-1; D might be TRBD2 (5 bases). The CDR3 is made up of 16 amino acids. V was cut by 0 bases and J by 0 bases, with 9 bases left in between. Germline-derived CDR1 and CDR2 are KGHSY and FQNENV. The CDR3 sequence is CASSQSLGSSYNEQFF. CDR3 nucleotide sequence: TGTGCCAGCAGCCAATCGCTAGGGAGCTCCTACAATGAGCAGTTCTTC.

The V call is TRBV7-2, the J call TRBJ2-1; 10 nucleotides match TRBD1. Germline CDR1 reads SGHTA; CDR2 reads FQGNSA. This CDR3 is built from 15 residues. The V and J ends lost 0 bases and 6 bases, in that order; junction bases with no gene match: 2. CDR3 region: CASSLARTGGNEQFF. The CDR3 DNA is TGTGCCAGCAGCTTAGCGCGGACAGGGGGCAATGAGCAGTTCTTC.

The chain carries TRBV25-1 and TRBJ2-1; TRBD1 matches 7 bases. The CDR3 consists of 15 residues. V was pared by 1 base and J by 4 bases, with 4 bases of the junction left unmatched. From germline, CDR1 is MGHDK and CDR2 SYGVNS. This CDR3 is CASSEFSGQYNEQFF. CDR3 DNA sequence: TGTGCCAGCAGTGAATTCTCGGGACAGTACAATGAGCAGTTCTTC. The full variable domain, in which reference TRBV25-1 and TRBJ2-1 provide the parts outside the CDR3, is EADIYQTPRYLVIGTGKKITLECSQTMGHDKMYWYQQDPGMELHLIHYSYGVNSTEKGDLSSESTVSRIRTEHFPLTLESARPSHTSQYLCASSEFSGQYNEQFFGPGTRLTVL.

The V gene is TRBV11-2, the J gene TRBJ1-6; 9 nucleotides match TRBD1. Germline trimming cut 4 bases from V and 7 bases from J; bases unmatched to any gene: 5. The CDR3 covers 15 residues. Germline lookup yields CDR1 SGHAT and CDR2 FQNNGV. The CDR3 DNA follows: TGTGCCAGCAGCTCCTACGGACAGGGGAATTCACCCCTCCACTTT. Its translation is CASSSYGQGNSPLHF. Full variable domain (missing parts from reference TRBV11-2 and TRBJ1-6): EAGVAQSPRYKIIEKRQSVAFWCNPISGHATLYWYQQILGQGPKLLIQFQNNGVVDDSQLPKDRFSAERLKGVDSTLKIQPAKLEDSAVYLCASSSYGQGNSPLHFGNGTRLTVT.

The V call is TRBV2, the J call TRBJ1-6, with 8 nucleotides matching TRBD1. The germline gives CDR1 SNHLY, CDR2 FYNNEI. The CDR3 sequence is 13 residues long. The J segment lost 10 bases and the V segment lost 8 bases, leaving 7 bases of the junction unmatched. In DNA, the CDR3 is TGTGCCAGCGGGGACAGGCGAAACTCACCCCTCCACTTT. Residues: CASGDRRNSPLHF.

The chain has TRBV9 and TRBJ1-3, with 7 bases that match TRBD1. Germline CDR1 and CDR2: SGDLS and YYNGEE. V dropped 3 bases and J dropped 4; count of bases not matched to a gene: 10. The CDR3 spans 16 residues. CDR3 loop: CASSGGTDLYGNTIYF. DNA of the CDR3: TGTGCCAGCAGCGGGGGGACAGATTTGTACGGAAACACCATATATTTT.

The chain is built from TRBV19 and TRBJ2-5; 13 nucleotides line up with TRBD2. Germline trimming cut 3 bases from V and 4 bases from J; bases unmatched to any gene: 5. Germline V gene sequence: CDR1 LNHDA, CDR2 SQIVND (reference sequence). The CDR3 has 16 amino acids. In nucleotides, the CDR3 is TGTGCCAGTAGTATGTGGACTAGCGGGAGTCCAGAGACCCAGTACTTC. This codes for CASSMWTSGSPETQYF.

The chain carries TRBV14 and TRBJ1-1, with D tentatively TRBD1 (5 bases). V was pared by 0 bases and J by 3 bases, with 20 bases between. The CDR3 has 18 amino acids. Germline lookup yields CDR1 SGHDN and CDR2 FVKESK. CDR3 bases: TGTGCCAGCAGCCAAGATCTGGCAGGGCACGCTTTGGACACTGAAGCTTTCTTT. This codes for CASSQDLAGHALDTEAFF.

The CDR3, as DNA: TGTGCCAGCAGACGAGCGGGCTCGGGAGATACGCAGTATTTT. This sequence encodes CASRRAGSGDTQYF. The V and J genes are TRBV6-5 and TRBJ2-3; possibly TRBD2 for D (6 bases). Trimming took off 6 bases at V and 5 bases at J, with 15 bases between the two ends. This CDR3 region has 14 residues. CDR1 and CDR2 from the germline V gene are MNHEY and SVGAGI.

The chain couples TRBV18 to TRBJ2-2; possibly TRBD1 for D (5 bases). This CDR3 region has 16 residues. Germline-derived CDR1 and CDR2 are KGHSH and LQKENI. The V and J ends lost 2 bases and 4 bases respectively, with 14 bases between them. CDR3 loop: CASSPRQGLSTGELFF. CDR3 nucleotide sequence: TGTGCCAGCTCACCAAGGCAGGGCCTTAGCACCGGGGAGCTGTTTTTT. Full variable domain (outside the CDR3, taken from reference TRBV18 and TRBJ2-2): NAGVMQNPRHLVRRRGQEARLRCSPMKGHSHVYWYRQLPEEGLKFMVYLQKENIIDESGMPKERFSAEFPKEGPSILRIQQVVRGDSAAYFCASSPRQGLSTGELFFGEGSRLTVL.

The chain combines TRBV12-3 or TRBV12-4 with TRBJ1-1, with TRBD1 identical over 9 bases. This CDR3 contains 13 residues. V shed 7 bases and J 3 bases; nucleotides not matched to a gene: 3. The CDR3 DNA reads as TGTGCCAGCAACACAGGGGGCCACACTGAAGCTTTCTTT. This gives the protein CASNTGGHTEAFF.

V and J are TRBV4-1 and TRBJ2-5; tentatively, D is TRBD2 (5 bases). V dropped 0 bases and J dropped 5 bases, with 13 bases sitting between them. The CDR3 extends over 15 amino acids. Germline assignment: CDR1 MGHRA and CDR2 YSYEKL. The CDR3 nucleotides read TGCGCCAGCAGCCAAGATACTAGATGGGCGGAGACCCAGTACTTC. It translates to CASSQDTRWAETQYF.

The V call is TRBV11-2, the J call TRBJ1-1; tentative D call: TRBD1 (6 bases). The CDR3 is made up of 16 amino acids. CDR1 is SGHAT, CDR2 FQNNGV, per germline. Trimming removed 5 bases at V and 9 bases at J, with 25 bases between. CDR3 protein: CASSRITGSRPPQAFF. CDR3 nucleotides: TGTGCCAGCAGCCGAATTACAGGGTCAAGGCCTCCCCAAGCTTTCTTT.

The chain joins TRBV11-2 to TRBJ2-7; 10 nucleotides align to TRBD2. V lost 1 base to trimming and J lost 2 bases; unmatched junction nucleotides: 2. This CDR3 has 15 amino acids. Germline-derived CDR1 and CDR2 are SGHAT and FQNNGV. The CDR3 sequence: CASSLVSGRTYEQYF. CDR3 DNA: TGTGCCAGCAGCTTAGTTAGCGGGAGGACCTACGAGCAGTACTTC.

The chain employs TRBV19 and TRBJ2-2; 7 positions match TRBD1. Looked up from germline, CDR1 is LNHDA and CDR2 is SQIVND (reference sequence). CDR3 length: 15 amino acids. V was clipped by 4 bases and J by 0 bases; unmatched bases: 2. DNA of the CDR3: TGTGCCAGTAGTACCGGGACAGCGAACACCGGGGAGCTGTTTTTT. It codes for CASSTGTANTGELFF.

The chain couples TRBV7-2 to TRBJ2-3; TRBD2 matches 12 bases. Germline CDR1 SGHTA, CDR2 FQGNSA. The CDR3 is made up of 17 amino acids. The J segment lost 2 bases and the V segment lost 1 base, leaving 4 bases of the junction unmatched. The chain's CDR3 is CASSLDLAGGLTDTQYF. The CDR3 DNA is TGTGCCAGCAGCTTAGATCTAGCGGGAGGGCTCACAGATACGCAGTATTTT.

The chain links TRBV27 to TRBJ2-5; 15 positions match TRBD2. The V and J ends lost 4 bases and 2 bases, in that order; junction bases with no gene match: 2. This CDR3 spans 16 amino acids. The germline gives CDR1 MNHEY, CDR2 SMNVEV (reference sequence). The CDR3 nucleotides are TGTGCCAGCAGTTACGGACTAGCGGGAGGGCAAGAGACCCAGTACTTC. Its protein is CASSYGLAGGQETQYF.

The chain joins TRBV19 to TRBJ1-1; 7 bases line up with TRBD1. With 4 bases clipped from V and 3 bases from J, the junction kept 5 bases outside the gene matches. CDR1 is LNHDA and CDR2 is SQIVND in the germline V gene (reference sequence). The CDR3 extends over 14 amino acids. The CDR3 is CASSKGTADTEAFF. For the CDR3, the DNA is TGTGCCAGTAGTAAAGGGACAGCTGACACTGAAGCTTTCTTT.

This chain uses TRBV5-6 with TRBJ1-2, with 9 bases lining up with TRBD1. Germline CDR1 and CDR2: SGHDT and YYEEEE. The CDR3 covers 15 residues. J was trimmed by 4 bases and V by 2 bases; bases with no gene match: 6. The DNA for the CDR3 is TGTGCCAGCAGCTTTTGGGACAGGGCGACCTATGGCTACACCTTC. Encoded protein: CASSFWDRATYGYTF.

This sequence joins TRBV30 and TRBJ2-1, with TRBD2 matching over 10 bases. The CDR3 spans 13 residues. With 8 bases clipped from V and 4 bases from J, the junction kept 5 bases outside the gene matches. Germline V CDR1 and CDR2: GTSNPN, SVGIG (reference sequence). This chain's CDR3 is CAKAGGSYNEQFF. The CDR3 DNA follows: TGTGCCAAAGCGGGAGGGTCTTACAATGAGCAGTTCTTC.

V is TRBV5-4 and J is TRBJ1-2; the match to TRBD1 covers 7 bases. V lost 3 bases, J lost 2 bases, and 4 bases stayed unmatched. Germline V CDR1 and CDR2: SGHNT, YYREEE (reference sequence). The CDR3 extends over 14 amino acids. The CDR3 nucleotides read TGTGCCAGCAGCTACCGACAGGGCAACTATGGCTACACCTTC. Translation: CASSYRQGNYGYTF.

This chain links TRBV11-2 with TRBJ2-1; 8 bases line up with TRBD2. V lost 1 base and J lost 5; bases outside the gene matches: 4. This CDR3 contains 15 residues. Germline V gene sequence: CDR1 SGHAT, CDR2 FQNNGV. CDR3: CASSLVAAGDNEQFF. Here the CDR3 DNA reads TGTGCCAGCAGCTTAGTCGCAGCGGGAGACAATGAGCAGTTCTTC. Complete variable domain (other parts from reference TRBV11-2 and TRBJ2-1): EAGVAQSPRYKIIEKRQSVAFWCNPISGHATLYWYQQILGQGPKLLIQFQNNGVVDDSQLPKDRFSAERLKGVDSTLKIQPAKLEDSAVYLCASSLVAAGDNEQFFGPGTRLTVL.

V and J are TRBV14 and TRBJ1-1; a possible D gene is TRBD1 (6 bases). In germline, CDR1 is SGHDN, CDR2 FVKESK. Trimming pared 1 base from V and 5 bases from J, leaving 11 bases between. This CDR3 contains 14 residues. CDR3 amino acids: CASSQVRGFTEAFF. DNA for the CDR3: TGTGCCAGCAGCCAAGTCAGGGGATTTACTGAAGCTTTCTTT. Full variable domain (remainder filled in from reference TRBV14 and TRBJ1-1): EAGVTQFPSHSVIEKGQTVTLRCDPISGHDNLYWYRRVMGKEIKFLLHFVKESKQDESGMPNNRFLAERTGGTYSTLKVQPAELEDSGVYFCASSQVRGFTEAFFGQGTRLTVV.

The chain has TRBV3-1 (or the pseudogene TRBV3-2) and TRBJ1-3; the D is unclear. V was cut by 1 base and J by 4 bases, with 5 bases left in between. The CDR3 has 13 amino acids. CDR1 is LGHDT and CDR2 is YNNKEL in the germline V gene (reference sequence). The DNA of the CDR3 is TGTGCCAGCAGCCAAGTGTCGGGAAACACCATATATTTT. Its protein is CASSQVSGNTIYF.

CDR3 sequence reads: CASRRTGQPGELFF. Here the CDR3 DNA reads TGTGCCAGCAGACGGACAGGTCAACCCGGGGAGCTGTTTTTT. This rearrangement joins TRBV6-5 to TRBJ2-2; TRBD1 agrees at 7 bases. Losses at the gene ends were 6 bases for V and 6 bases for J; bases not matched to a gene: 7. CDR1 MNHEY and CDR2 SVGAGI come from the germline V gene. CDR3 length equals 14 residues.